This T cell receptor beta chain was identified during a study of Ad26.COV2.S vaccination and SARS-CoV-2 variants. Study-level background: The study gave Ad26.COV2.S intramuscularly, once or twice 56 days apart.

Treatment noted: about 20 received Ad26.COV2.S at low or high dose, single or two shots; roughly five received placebo; per-sample allocation not given. Specimen acquisition occurred on day 63 following the initial vaccine or placebo injection. An Ad26 vector that expressed Wuhan-strain SARS-CoV-2 spike constituted the vaccine. Sequenced by immunoSEQ multiplex PCR; TCRdb stores in-frame clones only, minus some. The table shows nearly 400,000 clones, with 89% occurring only once. Trimming pared 4 bases from V and 2 bases from J, leaving 15 bases between. CDR1 is KGHDR, CDR2 SFDVKD, per germline. The CDR3 has 16 amino acids.

V is TRBV24-1 and J is TRBJ2-3, with TRBD2 as a possible D gene (6 bases). The clonotype originates from a person aged 18-60 years who received the Ad26.COV2.S COVID-19 vaccine or a placebo. This sample comprised peripheral blood, obtained in a trial of Ad26.COV2.S vaccine versus placebo. Written as DNA, the CDR3 is TGTGCCACCAGTGACCTCGGGGGTTCTACCACAGATACGCAGTATTTT. It encodes CATSDLGGSTTDTQYF.